This entry features one T cell receptor (beta chain) sequence. The antigen remains unidentified. This entry comes from a study of CXCR3-negative and CXCR3-positive naive CD8 T cells. For the study at large: Approximately 130 million TRB reads were obtained overall (about 1.5 +/- 0.3 million per library). Study findings and constraints: Surface CD5 was comparable between naive subsets; TCR strength was inferred from TRB CDR3 properties. Comparison of naive cells showed more hydrophobic TRB CDR3s in CXCR3-positive than in CXCR3-negative naive cells. Memory CD8+ T cell repertoires were far less diverse than both naive subsets.

Researchers prepared the TRB cDNA libraries using 5' RACE with UMI labels. With the 5' RACE reads reprocessed, TCRdb shows one record per CDR3 protein and no DNA. Recorded for this sample: tens of thousands of distinct CDR3 sequences. Germline V gene lookup returns CDR1 MNHEY and CDR2 SVGAGI. CDR3 length: 17 residues. The chain links TRBV6-5 to TRBJ1-4. The sequencing input was naive CXCR3+ CD8+ T cells from blood. Subset defined: CD45RO-CCR7+CD27+CD95- naive CD8+ T cells expressing CXCR3 (TNR3+). The source of this sequence is a human donor in good health. Some clones in this sample may be carry-over from other donors' samples. Here the CDR3 reads CASSSTPQVATNEKLFF.